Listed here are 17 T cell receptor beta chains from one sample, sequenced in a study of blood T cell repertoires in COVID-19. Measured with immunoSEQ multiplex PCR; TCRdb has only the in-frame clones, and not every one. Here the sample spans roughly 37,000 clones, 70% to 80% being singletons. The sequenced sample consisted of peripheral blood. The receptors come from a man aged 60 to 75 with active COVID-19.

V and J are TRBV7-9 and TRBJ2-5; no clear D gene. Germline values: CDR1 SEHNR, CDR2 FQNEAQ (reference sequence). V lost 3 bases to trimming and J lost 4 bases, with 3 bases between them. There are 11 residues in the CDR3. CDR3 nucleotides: TGTGCCAGCAGCTTTATAGAGACCCAGTACTTC. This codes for CASSFIETQYF.

CDR3 residues: CAWTPGQESPYGYTF. The DNA of the CDR3 is TGTGCCTGGACTCCGGGACAGGAATCCCCCTATGGCTACACCTTC. The chain uses TRBV30 and TRBJ1-2; 8 bases align to TRBD1. The J segment lost 4 bases and the V segment lost 4 bases, leaving 11 bases of the junction unmatched. This CDR3 region has 15 residues. Germline CDR1 is GTSNPN and CDR2 is SVGIG (reference sequence).

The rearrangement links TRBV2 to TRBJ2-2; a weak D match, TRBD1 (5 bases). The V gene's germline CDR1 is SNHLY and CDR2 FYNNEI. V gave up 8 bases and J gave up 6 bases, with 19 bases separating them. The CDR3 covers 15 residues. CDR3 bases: TGTGCCAGCGCTCTCAGGTTAGGGGTAGCCGGGGAGCTGTTTTTT. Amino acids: CASALRLGVAGELFF.

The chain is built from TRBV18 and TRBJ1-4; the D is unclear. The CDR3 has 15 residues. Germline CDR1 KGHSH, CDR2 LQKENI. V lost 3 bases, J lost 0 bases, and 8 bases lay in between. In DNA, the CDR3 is TGTGCCAGCTCACCCGTACTTGCAACTAATGAAAAACTGTTTTTT. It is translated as CASSPVLATNEKLFF.

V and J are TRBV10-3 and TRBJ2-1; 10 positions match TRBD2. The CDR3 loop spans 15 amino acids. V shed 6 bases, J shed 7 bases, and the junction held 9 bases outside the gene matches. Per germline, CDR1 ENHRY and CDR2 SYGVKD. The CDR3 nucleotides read TGTGCCATCAGGGCCCTCAGCGGGGGGGATAATGAGCAGTTCTTC. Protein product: CAIRALSGGDNEQFF.

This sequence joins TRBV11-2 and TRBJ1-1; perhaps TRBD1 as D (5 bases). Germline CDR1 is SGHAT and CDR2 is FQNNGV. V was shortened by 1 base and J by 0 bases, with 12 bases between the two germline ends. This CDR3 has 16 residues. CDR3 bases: TGTGCCAGCAGCTTAGCCCGGACGGACATGAACACTGAAGCTTTCTTT. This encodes CASSLARTDMNTEAFF.

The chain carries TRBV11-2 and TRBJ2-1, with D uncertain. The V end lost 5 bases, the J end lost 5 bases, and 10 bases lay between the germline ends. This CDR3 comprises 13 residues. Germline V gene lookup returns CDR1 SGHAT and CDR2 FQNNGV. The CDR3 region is CASSGTVDNEQFF. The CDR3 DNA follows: TGTGCCAGCAGCGGAACAGTGGACAATGAGCAGTTCTTC.

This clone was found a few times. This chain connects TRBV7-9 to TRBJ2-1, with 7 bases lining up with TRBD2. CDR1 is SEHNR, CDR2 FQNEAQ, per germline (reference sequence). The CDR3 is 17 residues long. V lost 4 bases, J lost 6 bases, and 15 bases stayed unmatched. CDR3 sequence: CASSSGGGPQRGNEQFF. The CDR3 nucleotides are TGTGCCAGCAGCTCGGGCGGGGGACCACAGCGGGGCAATGAGCAGTTCTTC.

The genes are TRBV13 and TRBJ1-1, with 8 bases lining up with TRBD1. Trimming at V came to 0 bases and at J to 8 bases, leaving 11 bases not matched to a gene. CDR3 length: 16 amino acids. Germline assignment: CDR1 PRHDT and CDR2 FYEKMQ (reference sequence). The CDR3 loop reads CASSLGNVYQGAEAFF. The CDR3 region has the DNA TGTGCCAGCAGCTTAGGTAATGTGTACCAGGGGGCAGAAGCTTTCTTT.

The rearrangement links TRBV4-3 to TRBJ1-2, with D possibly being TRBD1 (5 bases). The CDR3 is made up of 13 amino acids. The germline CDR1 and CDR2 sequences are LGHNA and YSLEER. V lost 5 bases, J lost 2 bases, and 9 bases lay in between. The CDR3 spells CASSSSGNYGYTF. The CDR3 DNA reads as TGCGCCAGCAGCTCTTCAGGGAACTATGGCTACACCTTC.

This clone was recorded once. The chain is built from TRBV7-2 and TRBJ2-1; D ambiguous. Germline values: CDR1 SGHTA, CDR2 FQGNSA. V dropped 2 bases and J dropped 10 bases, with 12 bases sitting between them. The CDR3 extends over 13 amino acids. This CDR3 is CASSLSELSEQFF. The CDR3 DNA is TGTGCCAGCAGCTTAAGCGAGCTGAGCGAGCAGTTCTTC.

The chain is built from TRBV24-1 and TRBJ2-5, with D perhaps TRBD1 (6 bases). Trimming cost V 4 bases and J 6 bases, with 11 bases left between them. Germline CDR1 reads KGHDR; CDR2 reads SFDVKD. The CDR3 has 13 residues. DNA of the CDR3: TGTGCCACCAGTGAAATTGGGACACAGACCCAGTACTTC. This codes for CATSEIGTQTQYF.

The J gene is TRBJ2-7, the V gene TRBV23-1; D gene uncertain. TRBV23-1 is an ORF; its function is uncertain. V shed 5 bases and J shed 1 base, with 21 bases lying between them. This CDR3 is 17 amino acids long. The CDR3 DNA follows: TGCGCCAGCAGTGTTTCAGGCCCGACGAACCTTTCCTACGAGCAGTACTTC. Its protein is CASSVSGPTNLSYEQYF.

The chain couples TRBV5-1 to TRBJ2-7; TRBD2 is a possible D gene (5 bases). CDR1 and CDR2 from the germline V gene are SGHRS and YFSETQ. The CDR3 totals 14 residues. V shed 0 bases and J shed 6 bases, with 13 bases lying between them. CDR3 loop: CASSLDSLRGEQYF. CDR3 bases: TGCGCCAGCAGCTTGGATAGCCTTCGGGGCGAGCAGTACTTC.

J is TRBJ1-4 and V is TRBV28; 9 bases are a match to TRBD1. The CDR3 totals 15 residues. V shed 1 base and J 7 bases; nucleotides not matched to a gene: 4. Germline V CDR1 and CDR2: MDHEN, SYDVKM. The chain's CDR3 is CASSLFGQGTEKLFF. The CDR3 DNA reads TGTGCCAGCAGTTTATTCGGACAGGGGACTGAAAAACTGTTTTTT.

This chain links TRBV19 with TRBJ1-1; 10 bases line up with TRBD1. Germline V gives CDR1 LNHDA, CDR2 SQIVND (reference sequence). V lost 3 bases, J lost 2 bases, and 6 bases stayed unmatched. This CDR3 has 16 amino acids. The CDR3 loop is CASSILRTGGNTEAFF. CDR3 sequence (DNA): TGTGCCAGTAGTATCCTACGGACAGGGGGAAACACTGAAGCTTTCTTT. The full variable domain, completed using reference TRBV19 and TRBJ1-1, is DGGITQSPKYLFRKEGQNVTLSCEQNLNHDAMYWYRQDPGQGLRLIYYSQIVNDFQKGDIAEGYSVSREKKESFPLTVTSAQKNPTAFYLCASSILRTGGNTEAFFGQGTRLTVV.

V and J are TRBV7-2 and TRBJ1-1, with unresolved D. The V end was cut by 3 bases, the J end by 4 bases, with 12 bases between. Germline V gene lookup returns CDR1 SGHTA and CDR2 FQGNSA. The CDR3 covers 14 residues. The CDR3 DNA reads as TGTGCCAGCAGCTTCCAGAGAGGGATCACTGAAGCTTTCTTT. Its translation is CASSFQRGITEAFF.